The 9 T cell receptor beta chains given below trace back to one sample, sequenced in a study of graft-versus-host responses after intestinal transplantation. Clones were sequenced by immunoSEQ multiplex PCR, and TCRdb holds only the in-frame ones, with some missing. The table lists about 80,000 clones, 92% of them singletons. The sample in question was PBMCs, obtained 98 days after intestinal transplantation. The receptors were gathered from a human patient who received an intestinal transplant, so some T cells may come from the graft donor.

In regard to this clone: The same CDR3 is also encoded by other DNA sequences in this sample. The chain combines TRBV28 with TRBJ1-5, with 7 bases aligning to TRBD1. The CDR3 extends over 18 amino acids. Trimming at V came to 3 bases and at J to 6 bases, leaving 17 bases not matched to a gene. Germline V CDR1 and CDR2: MDHEN, SYDVKM. CDR3 in amino acids: CASSLNVGQPRAGQPQHF. CDR3 bases: TGTGCCAGCAGTTTGAACGTGGGACAGCCCAGAGCAGGTCAGCCCCAGCATTTT.

The chain carries TRBV2 and TRBJ2-6; D not certain. The germline gives CDR1 SNHLY, CDR2 FYNNEI. The CDR3 is 15 residues long. Trimming took 4 bases from V and 0 from J, leaving 7 bases between them. For the CDR3, the DNA is TGTGCCAGCAGTGCTTTAACCTCTGGGGCCAACGTCCTGACTTTC. Residues: CASSALTSGANVLTF.

This rearrangement joins TRBV9 to TRBJ1-5; 9 nucleotides match TRBD1. The CDR3 sequence is 16 residues long. CDR1 and CDR2 (germline): SGDLS, YYNGEE. Germline trimming cut 3 bases from V and 2 bases from J; bases unmatched to any gene: 6. CDR3 nucleotide sequence: TGTGCCAGCAGCGAGCCGACAGGGGGTGGCAATCAGCCCCAGCATTTT. Translating gives CASSEPTGGGNQPQHF.

J is TRBJ2-7 and V is TRBV7-2; tentative D call: TRBD2 (5 bases). Germline assignment: CDR1 SGHTA and CDR2 FQGNSA. Trimming took off 5 bases at V and 0 bases at J, with 17 bases between the two ends. This CDR3 contains 16 residues. The CDR3 bases are TGTGCCAGCAGCCTCATAGTCCTGAGGGCCTCCTACGAGCAGTACTTC. Encoded protein: CASSLIVLRASYEQYF.

This clone showed up just once. This chain connects TRBV7-9 to TRBJ2-1; D gene ambiguous. The CDR3 is 12 residues long. V lost 3 bases to trimming and J lost 9 bases, with 9 bases between them. Germline values: CDR1 SEHNR, CDR2 FQNEAQ (reference sequence). For the CDR3, the DNA is TGTGCCAGCAGCTTGGCAGTGGGTGAGCAGTTCTTC. As protein: CASSLAVGEQFF.

V and J are TRBV19 and TRBJ1-5; 8 bases align to TRBD1. CDR1 and CDR2 (germline): LNHDA, SQIVND (reference sequence). This CDR3 region has 13 residues. The CDR3 sequence is CATGQGVSQPQHF. The CDR3 bases are TGTGCGACAGGACAGGGTGTCAGTCAGCCCCAGCATTTT.

The chain joins TRBV19 to TRBJ1-5; weak D call: TRBD1 (6 bases). Germline CDR1 and CDR2: LNHDA and SQIVND (reference sequence). This CDR3 comprises 16 residues. V dropped 2 bases and J dropped 7 bases, with 18 bases sitting between them. CDR3 bases: TGTGCCAGTAGTATAACGGCAACAGGGAGATTCCAGCCCCAGCATTTT. It translates to CASSITATGRFQPQHF. Using reference TRBV19 and TRBJ1-5 for the parts outside the CDR3, the full variable domain is DGGITQSPKYLFRKEGQNVTLSCEQNLNHDAMYWYRQDPGQGLRLIYYSQIVNDFQKGDIAEGYSVSREKKESFPLTVTSAQKNPTAFYLCASSITATGRFQPQHFGDGTRLSIL.

The chain couples TRBV4-3 to TRBJ2-7, with D possibly matching TRBD1 (5 bases). CDR3 size: 12 residues. Deletions cut 0 bases from V and 7 bases from J, with 7 bases between. CDR1 is LGHNA, CDR2 YSLEER, per germline. CDR3 amino acids: CASSQDRTEQYF. The DNA for the CDR3 is TGCGCCAGCAGCCAAGATCGGACAGAGCAGTACTTC.

This sequence joins TRBV27 and TRBJ2-5; D is perhaps TRBD2 (5 bases). The germline V gene has CDR1 MNHEY and CDR2 SMNVEV (reference sequence). This CDR3 is 17 amino acids long. Trimming cost V 6 bases and J 7 bases, with 27 bases left between them. CDR3 in DNA: TGTGCCAGCAGCCAAAGCCCTCTCGACGGATGGCTAGCGACCCAGTACTTC. Translated: CASSQSPLDGWLATQYF.